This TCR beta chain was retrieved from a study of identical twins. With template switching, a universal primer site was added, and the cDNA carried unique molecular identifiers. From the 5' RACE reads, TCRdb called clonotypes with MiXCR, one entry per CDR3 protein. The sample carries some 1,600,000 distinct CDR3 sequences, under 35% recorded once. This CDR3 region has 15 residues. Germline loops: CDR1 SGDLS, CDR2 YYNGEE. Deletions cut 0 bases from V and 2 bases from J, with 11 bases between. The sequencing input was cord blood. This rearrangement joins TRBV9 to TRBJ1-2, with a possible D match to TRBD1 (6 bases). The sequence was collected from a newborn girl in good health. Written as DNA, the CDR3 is TGTGCCAGCAGCGTAGCCCGGACAGACAACTATGGCTACACCTTC. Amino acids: CASSVARTDNYGYTF.